The T cell receptor beta chain described here comes from a study of breast tumors, draining lymph nodes, adjacent tissues. This clonotype has a count of ten or more. Its antigen is unknown. Unmatched junction bases numbered 4, after V lost 3 bases and J lost 3 bases. The germline V gene has CDR1 SEHNR and CDR2 FQNEAQ (reference sequence). The CDR3 has 14 residues. TCRdb reanalysed the multiplex PCR reads using MiXCR and keeps one entry per CDR3 protein. The table includes approximately 120,000 distinct CDR3 sequences, approximately 21% detected once. The lymph nodes were axillary draining lymph nodes from breast cancer patients. Findings of the study overall: That most tumor T cells come from lymph nodes remained unproven. Luminal-like breast cancer showed significantly higher tumor–nontumor repertoire similarity than basal-like.

Sequenced material: axillary lymph node tissue. This receptor was identified in a female donor with breast cancer. Some clones in this sample may be carry-over from other donors' samples. The chain couples TRBV7-9 to TRBJ1-2; 7 bases align to TRBD1. CDR3 in amino acids: CASSLQGVDYGYTF. The DNA of the CDR3 is TGTGCCAGCAGCTTGCAGGGGGTTGACTATGGCTACACCTTC.